The rows below give T cell receptor beta chains drawn from one sample of a study of blood T cells in healthy people across ages. Using its own MiXCR run on the 5' RACE reads, TCRdb lists one record per CDR3 protein. The sample has about 640,000 distinct CDR3 sequences; roughly 53% are singletons. What was sequenced was blood. Receptors originate from a man aged 60 to 69 in good health. Each CDR3 is given with its conserved first and last residue. D genes are given only for firm matches. Only part of the rows carry a size: once, few, many, or a class if the clone is expanded.

TRBD1,once,TRBJ2-1,TRBV5-6,CASSSGTGSFYEQFF,TGTGCCAGCAGCTCCGGGACAGGGTCTTTTTATGAGCAGTTCTTC
-,few,TRBJ2-2,TRBV15,CATSPRTPGELFF,TGTGCCACCTCCCCCCGAACACCCGGGGAGCTGTTTTTT
TRBD2,-,TRBJ2-5,TRBV9,CASSVDGGERTQYF,TGTGCCAGCAGCGTAGACGGGGGGGAACGGACCCAGTACTTC
-,-,TRBJ2-7,TRBV15,CATSRDRARGAYEQYF,TGTGCCACCAGCAGAGATCGTGCCCGAGGGGCCTACGAGCAGTACTTC
-,-,TRBJ2-7,TRBV4-1,CASSALVVPYEQYF,TGCGCCAGCAGCGCCTTAGTAGTTCCTTACGAGCAGTACTTC
-,-,TRBJ2-7,TRBV29-1,CSVRVSGEQYF,TGCAGCGTTAGGGTCTCGGGCGAGCAGTACTTC
TRBD1,-,TRBJ1-5,TRBV6-1,CASNALQGAQSNQPQHF,TGTGCCAGCAACGCCTTGCAGGGGGCGCAAAGCAATCAGCCCCAGCATTTT
-,-,TRBJ2-5,TRBV5-1,CASGAGGGQETQYF,TGCGCCAGCGGGGCCGGGGGAGGCCAAGAGACCCAGTACTTC
TRBD2,-,TRBJ2-5,TRBV28,CASSFYGGGRQETQYF,TGTGCCAGCAGTTTTTATGGCGGGGGGCGACAAGAGACCCAGTACTTC
-,few,TRBJ2-7,TRBV12-3/TRBV12-4,CASSSGTEFEEQYF,TGTGCCAGCAGTTCCGGGACGGAATTCGAGGAGCAGTACTTC
-,-,TRBJ2-1,TRBV6-1,CASSKTGPNEQFF,TGTGCCAGCAGCAAGACAGGTCCGAATGAGCAGTTCTTC
TRBD1,-,TRBJ2-7,TRBV6-2/TRBV6-3,CASRGSAGGLEQYF,TGTGCCAGCAGGGGGTCGGCAGGGGGTCTCGAGCAGTACTTC
-,-,TRBJ1-2,TRBV12-3/TRBV12-4,CASSLRGGDNLWGYTF,TGTGCCAGCAGTTTAAGGGGGGGGGATAACCTATGGGGCTACACCTTC
-,-,TRBJ2-1,TRBV4-2,CASSQERLVHEQFF,TGTGCCAGCAGCCAAGAACGACTGGTTCATGAGCAGTTCTTC
-,-,TRBJ1-2,TRBV29-1,CSVEAVLGGGYTF,TGCAGCGTTGAAGCGGTCTTGGGAGGCGGCTACACCTTC
-,-,TRBJ1-1,TRBV29-1,CSVDGGLNTEAFF,TGCAGCGTTGACGGGGGGCTCAACACTGAAGCTTTCTTT
-,-,TRBJ1-4,TRBV20-1,CSATREATNEKLFF,TGCAGTGCTACCAGGGAGGCGACTAATGAAAAACTGTTTTTT
-,-,TRBJ2-4,TRBV6-5,CASSYSRGGIAAKNIQYF,TGTGCCAGCAGTTACTCGAGGGGGGGGATAGCGGCCAAAAACATTCAGTACTTC
-,-,TRBJ2-7,TRBV29-1,CSVGVIGGGYEQYF,TGCAGCGTTGGGGTTATCGGGGGCGGGTACGAGCAGTACTTC
-,-,TRBJ2-5,TRBV7-9,CASSPGAETQYF,TGTGCCAGCAGCCCCGGGGCCGAGACCCAGTACTTC
TRBD1,-,TRBJ1-2,TRBV6-5,CASSYTSQGYGYTF,TGTGCCAGCAGTTACACCTCACAGGGGTACGGCTACACCTTC
TRBD1,few,TRBJ2-4,TRBV4-1,CASSQDPGTGGKNIQYF,TGCGCCAGCAGCCAAGATCCCGGGACAGGGGGCAAAAACATTCAGTACTTC
TRBD2,-,TRBJ2-4,TRBV4-2,CASSQDSGAAKNIQYF,TGTGCCAGCAGCCAAGATAGCGGGGCGGCCAAAAACATTCAGTACTTC
-,few,TRBJ2-5,TRBV29-1,CSVVAGLYQETQYF,TGCAGCGTTGTTGCCGGATTGTACCAAGAGACCCAGTACTTC
-,medium-sized,TRBJ1-4,TRBV7-2,CASSSHAGTREKLFF,TGTGCCAGCAGCTCCCATGCCGGGACACGTGAAAAACTGTTTTTT
-,-,TRBJ2-1,TRBV5-1,CASSITWAGAANEQFF,TGCGCCAGCAGCATCACCTGGGCGGGGGCGGCAAATGAGCAGTTCTTC
TRBD1,-,TRBJ2-5,TRBV3-1,CASSRLGQHQETQYF,TGTGCCAGCAGCCGCTTGGGACAGCACCAAGAGACCCAGTACTTC
-,few,TRBJ2-5,TRBV6-2/TRBV6-3,CASIPGGRQETQYF,TGTGCCAGCATTCCCGGTGGGCGGCAAGAGACCCAGTACTTC
-,-,TRBJ1-5,TRBV5-8,CASSAGQHQPQHF,TGCGCCAGCAGCGCTGGACAACATCAGCCCCAGCATTTT
TRBD2,-,TRBJ2-1,TRBV12-3/TRBV12-4,CASSWTSGVYNEQFF,TGTGCCAGCAGTTGGACTAGCGGGGTCTACAATGAGCAGTTCTTC
TRBD1,-,TRBJ2-5,TRBV12-5,CASGFGQGGETQYF,TGTGCTAGTGGTTTCGGACAGGGTGGAGAGACCCAGTACTTC
-,-,TRBJ1-2,TRBV20-1,CSTNPLILLETNYGYTF,TGCAGTACTAACCCACTAATTCTCTTGGAGACTAACTATGGCTACACCTTC
-,-,TRBJ2-1,TRBV3-1,CASSPGHFSYNEQFF,TGTGCCAGCAGCCCAGGGCACTTCTCCTACAATGAGCAGTTCTTC
TRBD1,few,TRBJ1-5,TRBV6-6,CASSYSRQGNQPQHF,TGTGCCAGCAGTTACTCCAGACAGGGGAATCAGCCCCAGCATTTT
TRBD1,-,TRBJ1-4,TRBV10-3,CATRRTGLDEKLFF,TGCGCCACCCGGCGGACAGGGCTCGATGAAAAACTGTTTTTT
-,-,TRBJ2-5,TRBV29-1,CSVAGTPTVTQYF,TGCAGCGTAGCCGGGACACCCACCGTGACCCAGTACTTC
-,-,TRBJ1-5,TRBV19,CASSSMGGVNQPQHF,TGTGCCAGTAGTTCCATGGGGGGAGTAAATCAGCCCCAGCATTTT
-,few,TRBJ2-3,TRBV5-1,CASSLETSASSGSQYF,TGCGCCAGCAGCTTGGAGACTTCGGCTAGCTCGGGGTCGCAGTATTTT
-,once,TRBJ1-3,TRBV5-5,CASSRENTIYF,TGTGCCAGCAGCCGGGAAAACACCATATATTTT
-,few,TRBJ2-3,TRBV9,CASSGGRSTDTQYF,TGTGCCAGCAGCGGGGGGAGAAGCACAGATACGCAGTATTTT
TRBD1,-,TRBJ2-2,TRBV3-1,CTSSRPGTGNTGELFF,TGTACCAGCAGCCGTCCCGGGACAGGGAACACCGGGGAGCTGTTTTTT
TRBD1,-,TRBJ1-6,TRBV12-3/TRBV12-4,CASSATDRANSPLHF,TGTGCCAGCAGTGCTACGGACAGGGCTAATTCACCCCTCCACTTT
TRBD1,few,TRBJ2-6,TRBV20-1,CSASRDRVSGANVLTF,TGCAGTGCTTCGCGGGACAGGGTCTCTGGGGCCAACGTCCTGACTTTC
-,-,TRBJ2-5,TRBV29-1,CSARSRVAQETQYF,TGCAGCGCCCGGTCCAGGGTGGCCCAAGAGACCCAGTACTTC
TRBD1,-,TRBJ1-2,TRBV19,CASSTRSGQANYGYTF,TGTGCCAGTAGTACCCGAAGTGGACAGGCTAACTATGGCTACACCTTC
-,-,TRBJ1-6,TRBV10-3,CAISEQGSSYNSPLHF,TGTGCCATCAGTGAGCAGGGGAGCTCCTATAATTCACCCCTCCACTTT
TRBD1,few,TRBJ2-7,TRBV5-1,CASSRGQALNSYEQYF,TGCGCCAGCAGCAGGGGACAGGCACTAAACTCCTACGAGCAGTACTTC
-,-,TRBJ2-5,TRBV10-3,CAISEALETQYF,TGTGCCATCAGTGAGGCCTTGGAGACCCAGTACTTC
-,-,TRBJ1-6,TRBV12-3/TRBV12-4,CASIQGQGSPLHF,TGTGCCAGCATCCAAGGCCAGGGTTCACCCCTCCACTTT
TRBD1,-,TRBJ2-5,TRBV5-1,CASSIGQVRETQYF,TGCGCCAGCAGCATAGGACAGGTCCGGGAGACCCAGTACTTC
-,-,TRBJ2-1,TRBV3-1,CASSLYRAPGTLSYNEQFF,TGTGCCAGCAGCCTGTACAGAGCCCCCGGGACATTAAGCTACAATGAGCAGTTCTTC
-,-,TRBJ1-1,TRBV5-4,CASSPHPTEAFF,TGTGCCAGCAGCCCACACCCCACTGAAGCTTTCTTT